Listed here is a single T cell receptor beta chain. Lamina propria and intraepithelial lymphocytes were released by processing graft tissue. The CDR3 sequence is 13 residues long. Trimming cost V 2 bases and J 5 bases, with 7 bases left between them. Germline V CDR1 and CDR2: MRHNA, SNTAGT. The data derive from a study of graft-versus-host responses after intestinal transplantation. The table came from immunoSEQ multiplex PCR; TCRdb's copy has only in-frame clones and leaves some out. The sample has 4,000 or so clones, approximately 80% seen once; the top ten hold roughly 15%. The sequence was collected from a human patient who received an intestinal transplant, so some T cells may come from the graft donor. This chain connects TRBV6-4 to TRBJ2-1, with D perhaps TRBD1 (5 bases). The sequenced sample was ileum tissue, obtained roughly 330 days after intestinal transplantation. The CDR3, as DNA: TGTGCCAGCAGTGACAGGGGCAACAATGAGCAGTTCTTC. Protein sequence: CASSDRGNNEQFF.